The source of this T cell receptor beta chain is a study of T cell changes during pregnancy in multiple sclerosis. This clone has ten or more counts. The germline gives CDR1 LNHDA, CDR2 SQIVND (reference sequence). The CDR3 is made up of 15 amino acids. Trimming stripped 8 bases from V and 4 bases from J, with 20 bases between. Sequencing was performed with immunoSEQ multiplex PCR; in TCRdb, only in-frame clones are kept and a portion is missing. The sample holds 73,000 or so clones, less than 95% seen once. The sample was peripheral blood, taken in the second trimester of pregnancy. The rearrangement links TRBV19 to TRBJ1-1; D unclear. The receptor was isolated from a female donor with multiple sclerosis, enrolled in a pregnancy study. CDR3 residues: CASGQGSGGFTEAFF. CDR3 DNA sequence: TGTGCCAGTGGGCAAGGATCGGGAGGGTTCACTGAAGCTTTCTTT.